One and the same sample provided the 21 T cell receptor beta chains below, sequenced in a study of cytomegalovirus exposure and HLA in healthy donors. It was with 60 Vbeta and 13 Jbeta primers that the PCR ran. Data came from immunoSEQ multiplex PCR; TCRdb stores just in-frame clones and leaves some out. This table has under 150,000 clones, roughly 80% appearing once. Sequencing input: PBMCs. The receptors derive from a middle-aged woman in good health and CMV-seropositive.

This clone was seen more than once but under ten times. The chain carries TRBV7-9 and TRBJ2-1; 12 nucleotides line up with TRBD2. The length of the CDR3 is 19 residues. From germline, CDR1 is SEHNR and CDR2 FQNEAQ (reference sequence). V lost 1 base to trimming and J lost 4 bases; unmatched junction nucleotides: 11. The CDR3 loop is CASSLGSLWTSGDYNEQFF. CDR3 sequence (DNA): TGTGCCAGCAGCTTAGGCAGCCTTTGGACTAGCGGGGATTACAATGAGCAGTTCTTC. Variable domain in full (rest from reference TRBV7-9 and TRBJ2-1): DTGVSQNPRHKITKRGQNVTFRCDPISEHNRLYWYRQTLGQGPEFLTYFQNEAQLEKSRLLSDRFSAERPKGSFSTLEIQRTEQGDSAMYLCASSLGSLWTSGDYNEQFFGPGTRLTVL.

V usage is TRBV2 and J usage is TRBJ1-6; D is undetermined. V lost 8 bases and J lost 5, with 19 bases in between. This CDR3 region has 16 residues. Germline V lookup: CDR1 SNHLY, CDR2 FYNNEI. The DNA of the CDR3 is TGTGCCAGCGCTTCACCCGGCGGGTTTAATAATTCACCCCTCCACTTT. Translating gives CASASPGGFNNSPLHF. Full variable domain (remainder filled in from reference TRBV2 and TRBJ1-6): EPEVTQTPSHQVTQMGQEVILRCVPISNHLYFYWYRQILGQKVEFLVSFYNNEISEKSEIFDDQFSVERPDGSNFTLKIRSTKLEDSAMYFCASASPGGFNNSPLHFGNGTRLTVT.

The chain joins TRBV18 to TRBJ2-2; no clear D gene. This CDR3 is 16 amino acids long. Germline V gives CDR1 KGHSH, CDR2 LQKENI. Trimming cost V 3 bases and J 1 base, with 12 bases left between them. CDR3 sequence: CASSPLSFMNTGELFF. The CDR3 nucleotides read TGTGCCAGCTCACCCCTTTCCTTTATGAACACCGGGGAGCTGTTTTTT.

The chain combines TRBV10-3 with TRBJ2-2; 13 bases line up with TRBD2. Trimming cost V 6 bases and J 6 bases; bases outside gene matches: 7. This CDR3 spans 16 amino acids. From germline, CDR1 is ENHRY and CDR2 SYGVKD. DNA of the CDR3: TGTGCCATCAGAGGGACTAGCGGGGTCGACCCCGGGGAGCTGTTTTTT. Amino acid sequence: CAIRGTSGVDPGELFF.

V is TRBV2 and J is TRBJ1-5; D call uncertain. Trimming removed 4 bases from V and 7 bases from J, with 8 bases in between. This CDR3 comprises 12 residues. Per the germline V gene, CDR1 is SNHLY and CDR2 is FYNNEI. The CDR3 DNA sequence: TGTGCCAGCAGTGGCGGCGGACAGCCCCAGCATTTT. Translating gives CASSGGGQPQHF.

In nucleotides, the CDR3 is TGTGCCAGCAGCCCACAGGGGGGATTGGGGTACAATGAGCAGTTCTTC. This translates into CASSPQGGLGYNEQFF. This chain uses TRBV9 with TRBJ2-1, with 8 bases matching TRBD1. Germline-derived CDR1 and CDR2 are SGDLS and YYNGEE. V was clipped by 4 bases and J by 4 bases; unmatched bases: 10. The CDR3 is 16 amino acids.

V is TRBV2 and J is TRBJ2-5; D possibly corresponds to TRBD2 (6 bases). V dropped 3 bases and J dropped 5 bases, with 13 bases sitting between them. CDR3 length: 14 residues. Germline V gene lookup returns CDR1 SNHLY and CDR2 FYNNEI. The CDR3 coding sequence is TGTGCCAGCAGTGAGGGACTGCCCCACGAGACCCAGTACTTC. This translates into CASSEGLPHETQYF.

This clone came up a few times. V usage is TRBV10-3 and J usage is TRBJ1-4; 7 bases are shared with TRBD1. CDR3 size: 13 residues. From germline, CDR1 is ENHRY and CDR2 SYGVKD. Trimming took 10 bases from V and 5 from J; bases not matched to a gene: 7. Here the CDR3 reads CATRDSSNEKLFF. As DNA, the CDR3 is TGTGCCACTCGGGACAGCTCAAATGAAAAACTGTTTTTT.

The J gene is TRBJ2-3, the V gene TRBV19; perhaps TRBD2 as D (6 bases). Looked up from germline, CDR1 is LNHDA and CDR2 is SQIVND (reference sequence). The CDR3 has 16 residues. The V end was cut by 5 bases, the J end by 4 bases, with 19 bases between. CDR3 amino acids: CASSFLGLRGPDTQYF. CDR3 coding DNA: TGTGCCAGTAGTTTTTTGGGACTTAGAGGGCCAGATACGCAGTATTTT.

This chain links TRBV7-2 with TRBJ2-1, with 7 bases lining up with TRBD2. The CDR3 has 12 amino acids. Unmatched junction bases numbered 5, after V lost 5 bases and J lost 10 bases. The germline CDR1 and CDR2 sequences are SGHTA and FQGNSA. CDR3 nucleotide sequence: TGTGCCAGCAGCCCGGGGGGAGGGGAGCAGTTCTTC. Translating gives CASSPGGGEQFF.

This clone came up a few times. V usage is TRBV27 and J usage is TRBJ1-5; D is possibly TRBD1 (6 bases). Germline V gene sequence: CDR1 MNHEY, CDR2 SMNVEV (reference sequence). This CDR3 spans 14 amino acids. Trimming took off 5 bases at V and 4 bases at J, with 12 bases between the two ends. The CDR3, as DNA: TGTGCCAGCAGTATCAGCGACAGGAATCAGCCCCAGCATTTT. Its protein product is CASSISDRNQPQHF.

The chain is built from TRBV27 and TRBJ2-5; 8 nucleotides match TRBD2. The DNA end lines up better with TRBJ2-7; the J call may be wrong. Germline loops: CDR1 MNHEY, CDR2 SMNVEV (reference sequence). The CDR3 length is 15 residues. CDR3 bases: TGTGCCAGCAAACGGCAGCGGGAGAGCTCCTACGAGCAGTACTTC. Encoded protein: CASKRQRESSYEQYF.

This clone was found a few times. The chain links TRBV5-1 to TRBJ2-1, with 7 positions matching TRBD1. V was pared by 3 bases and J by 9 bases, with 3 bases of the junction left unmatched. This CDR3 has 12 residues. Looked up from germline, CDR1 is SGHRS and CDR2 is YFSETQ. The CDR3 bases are TGCGCCAGCAGCTCGACAGGGACTGAGCAGTTCTTC. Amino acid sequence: CASSSTGTEQFF.

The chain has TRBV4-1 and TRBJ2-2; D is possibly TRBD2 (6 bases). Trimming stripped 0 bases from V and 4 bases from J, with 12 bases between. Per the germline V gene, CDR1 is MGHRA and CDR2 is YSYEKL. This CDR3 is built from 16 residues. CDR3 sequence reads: CASSQEIGSLTGELFF. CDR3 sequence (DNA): TGCGCCAGCAGCCAAGAAATCGGGAGTCTCACCGGGGAGCTGTTTTTT.

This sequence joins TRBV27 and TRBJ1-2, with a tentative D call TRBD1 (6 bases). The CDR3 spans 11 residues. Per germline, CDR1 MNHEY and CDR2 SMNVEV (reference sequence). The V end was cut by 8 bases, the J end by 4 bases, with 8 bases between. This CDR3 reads CASGQPYGYTF. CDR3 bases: TGTGCCAGCGGACAGCCCTATGGCTACACCTTC.

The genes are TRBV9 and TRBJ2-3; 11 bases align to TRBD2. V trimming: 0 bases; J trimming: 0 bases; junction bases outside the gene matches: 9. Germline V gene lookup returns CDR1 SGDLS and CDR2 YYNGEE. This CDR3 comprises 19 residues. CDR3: CASSVDGLAGQSSTDTQYF. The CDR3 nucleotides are TGTGCCAGCAGCGTAGACGGACTAGCGGGCCAATCTAGCACAGATACGCAGTATTTT.

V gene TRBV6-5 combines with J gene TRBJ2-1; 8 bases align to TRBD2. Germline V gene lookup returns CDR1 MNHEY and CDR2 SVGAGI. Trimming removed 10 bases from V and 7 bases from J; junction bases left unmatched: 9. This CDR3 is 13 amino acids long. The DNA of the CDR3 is TGTGCCACCGCGCTGAGCGGGAGTAATGAGCAGTTCTTC. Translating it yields CATALSGSNEQFF.

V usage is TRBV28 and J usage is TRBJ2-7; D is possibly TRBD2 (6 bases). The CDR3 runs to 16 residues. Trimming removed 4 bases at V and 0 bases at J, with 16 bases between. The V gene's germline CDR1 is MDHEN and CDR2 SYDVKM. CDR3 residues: CASSSQGLSFSYEQYF. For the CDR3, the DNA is TGTGCCAGCAGTTCCCAGGGACTTTCTTTCTCCTACGAGCAGTACTTC.

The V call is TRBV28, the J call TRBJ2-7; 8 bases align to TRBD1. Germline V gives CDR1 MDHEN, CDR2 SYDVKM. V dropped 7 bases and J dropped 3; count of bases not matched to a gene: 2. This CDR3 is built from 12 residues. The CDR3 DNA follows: TGTGCCAGCACGACAGGGGTCTACGAGCAGTACTTC. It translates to CASTTGVYEQYF.

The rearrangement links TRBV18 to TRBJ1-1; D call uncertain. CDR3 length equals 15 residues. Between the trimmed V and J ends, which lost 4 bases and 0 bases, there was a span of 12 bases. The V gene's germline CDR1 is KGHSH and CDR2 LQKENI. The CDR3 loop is CASSLREQMNTEAFF. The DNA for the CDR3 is TGTGCCAGCTCACTAAGAGAACAGATGAACACTGAAGCTTTCTTT.

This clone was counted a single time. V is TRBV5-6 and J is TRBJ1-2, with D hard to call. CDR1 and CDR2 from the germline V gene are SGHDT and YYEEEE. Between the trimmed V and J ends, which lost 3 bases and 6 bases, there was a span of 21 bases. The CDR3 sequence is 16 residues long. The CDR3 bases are TGTGCCAGCAGCTCGCCGTCCCCCACCATTGAGGATGGCTACACCTTC. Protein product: CASSSPSPTIEDGYTF.